This TCR beta chain was found in a study of blood T cell repertoires in COVID-19. About the study: The samples span acute and convalescent COVID-19 from the United States, Italy and Spain. From T cells, B-cell-depleted T cells, or PBMCs came the material, which was cDNA or gDNA.

Germline V gives CDR1 MDHEN, CDR2 SYDVKM. The V and J ends lost 2 bases and 8 bases respectively, with 7 bases between them. The CDR3 runs 12 residues. In this sample, this clone turned up a few times. In the original processing: Reference gene primer amplification gave estimated nucleated cell counts. Sequencing was performed with immunoSEQ multiplex PCR; in TCRdb, only in-frame clones are kept and a portion is missing. For V, J and clone size, that table is used; D and trimming come from the DNA. The sample consists of about 170,000 clones, around 74% of them appearing once. V is TRBV28 and J is TRBJ2-1; a possible D gene is TRBD2 (5 bases). The TCR comes from a man in his 70s with acute or convalescent COVID-19. Specimen: peripheral blood. The CDR3 DNA reads TGTGCCAGCAGTTTAGAGGGTGATGAGCAGTTCTTC. Encoded protein: CASSLEGDEQFF.